Listed below are T cell receptor beta chains from one sample, sequenced in a study of blood T cells in healthy people across ages. TCRdb passed the 5' RACE reads through MiXCR, listing each CDR3 protein once. This sample has some 760,000 distinct CDR3 sequences, with 25% found just once. This sample was also put to use in a study of T cells of mothers and their children.

Source material: blood. The receptors originated from a boy aged 10-17 years in good health. The CDR3 runs from the conserved cysteine through the conserved F or W. The D gene is left open where the match is weak. A clone size is listed for some rows: how often the clone was seen (once, few, many), or a class if it is expanded.

j_call d_call v_call clone_size cdr3_nt cdr3_aa
TRBJ2-7 - TRBV6-6 - TGTGCCAGCAGTCACGACCCGGACAGTACCTACGAGCAGTACTTC CASSHDPDSTYEQYF
TRBJ2-7 TRBD1 TRBV29-1 few TGCAGCGTTGAAGAAGGACAGGGTGCCTACGAGCAGTACTTC CSVEEGQGAYEQYF
TRBJ2-5 - TRBV12-3/TRBV12-4 - TGTGCCAGCGGTACCGAGCAGCAAGAGACCCAGTACTTC CASGTEQQETQYF
TRBJ2-3 - TRBV9 - TGTGCCAGCAGCGTAGAGGGGTTCCCCACAGATACGCAGTATTTT CASSVEGFPTDTQYF
TRBJ1-1 - TRBV19 few TGTGCCAGCCGTAAACAGGTCAGCGGCACTGAAGCTTTCTTT CASRKQVSGTEAFF
TRBJ2-3 - TRBV24-1 few TGTGCCACCAGTGATTCCACGTGGACAGAGGGGGCAGATACGCAGTATTTT CATSDSTWTEGADTQYF
TRBJ2-7 TRBD2 TRBV13 - TGTGCCAGCAGCTCTCTTAGCGGGGGGGCTTACGAGCAGTACTTC CASSSLSGGAYEQYF
TRBJ2-4 - TRBV29-1 - TGCAGCGTCGTCGGTAGACTCCCCGAAAACATTCAGTACTTC CSVVGRLPENIQYF
TRBJ1-2 - TRBV29-1 - TGCAGCGTTTCACAGGGTGACGATGGCTACACCTTC CSVSQGDDGYTF
TRBJ2-4 - TRBV3-1 - TGTGCCAGCAGCCAAGGACAGATAGCCAAAAACATTCAGTACTTC CASSQGQIAKNIQYF
TRBJ2-1 TRBD1 TRBV10-3 - TGTGCCATCAGTTGGACAGGGGCGGACAATGAGCAGTTCTTC CAISWTGADNEQFF